Listed below are T cell receptor beta chains from one sample, sequenced in a study of T cells in Graves' hyperthyroidism and ophthalmopathy. TCRdb recomputed calls from the multiplex PCR reads with MiXCR, one row per CDR3 protein. This table has hundreds of thousands of distinct CDR3 sequences, 15% to 20% appearing once. Input material: blood. These receptors originate from a man aged 45-60 years with Graves' ophthalmopathy. The CDR3 runs from the conserved cysteine through the conserved F or W. Each record gives: CDR3 protein, CDR3 DNA, clone size, D gene, J gene, V gene. A D gene is named only where the DNA matches it firmly. The size of a clone is reported for some rows only, either as once, few or many, or as a class for expanded clones.

CDR3 protein: CASSPRVGIWNNQPQHF
CDR3 DNA: TGTGCCAGCAGTCCTCGGGTGGGGATCTGGAACAATCAGCCCCAGCATTTT
clone size: many
D gene: NA
J gene: TRBJ1-5
V gene: TRBV27

CDR3 protein: CSARDSMSVGGELFF
CDR3 DNA: TGCAGTGCTAGAGATAGTATGAGCGTAGGCGGGGAGCTGTTTTTT
clone size: NA
D gene: NA
J gene: TRBJ2-2
V gene: TRBV20-1

CDR3 protein: CAWRGIAGYTDTQYF
CDR3 DNA: TGTGCCTGGAGGGGGATAGCGGGATACACAGATACGCAGTATTTT
clone size: few
D gene: TRBD2
J gene: TRBJ2-3
V gene: TRBV30

CDR3 protein: CASSARDGDSPLHF
CDR3 DNA: TGCGCCAGCAGCGCACGGGACGGGGACTCACCCCTCCACTTT
clone size: few
D gene: NA
J gene: TRBJ1-6
V gene: TRBV4-1

CDR3 protein: CASRFPPNRDREVGNQPQHF
CDR3 DNA: TGTGCCAGCAGATTTCCGCCCAACCGGGACAGGGAGGTAGGAAATCAGCCCCAGCATTTT
clone size: NA
D gene: TRBD1
J gene: TRBJ1-5
V gene: TRBV7-6

CDR3 protein: CASSQRVRANTEAFF
CDR3 DNA: TGTGCCAGCAGCCAACGAGTCAGAGCGAACACTGAAGCTTTCTTT
clone size: NA
D gene: NA
J gene: TRBJ1-1
V gene: TRBV4-2

CDR3 protein: CASSATGGNMNTEAFF
CDR3 DNA: TGTGCCAGCAGTGCCACAGGGGGCAACATGAACACTGAAGCTTTCTTT
clone size: NA
D gene: TRBD1
J gene: TRBJ1-1
V gene: TRBV28

CDR3 protein: CASSLSGSDNEKLFF
CDR3 DNA: TGCGCCAGCAGCTTATCCGGGAGCGACAATGAAAAACTGTTTTTT
clone size: NA
D gene: NA
J gene: TRBJ1-4
V gene: TRBV5-1

CDR3 protein: CSARQDREEQPQHF
CDR3 DNA: TGCAGTGCTAGACAAGACAGGGAGGAGCAGCCCCAGCATTTT
clone size: NA
D gene: TRBD1
J gene: TRBJ1-5
V gene: TRBV20-1

CDR3 protein: CASRMGPISNTEAFF
CDR3 DNA: TGTGCCAGCAGAATGGGACCTATCTCGAACACTGAAGCTTTCTTT
clone size: NA
D gene: NA
J gene: TRBJ1-1
V gene: TRBV7-9

CDR3 protein: CASSTPGQGARETQYF
CDR3 DNA: TGTGCCAGCAGTACACCGGGACAGGGGGCGAGGGAGACCCAGTACTTC
clone size: many
D gene: TRBD1
J gene: TRBJ2-5
V gene: TRBV2

CDR3 protein: CASNPNKRGSSSYNEQFF
CDR3 DNA: TGTGCCAGCAACCCAAACAAGCGGGGCTCAAGCTCCTACAATGAGCAGTTCTTC
clone size: many
D gene: TRBD2
J gene: TRBJ2-1
V gene: TRBV11-2

CDR3 protein: CASSLAVLAGDSEQYF
CDR3 DNA: TGTGCCAGCAGTTTGGCTGTACTAGCGGGAGACTCCGAGCAGTACTTC
clone size: NA
D gene: TRBD2
J gene: TRBJ2-7
V gene: TRBV28

CDR3 protein: CASSVKNSAHEQFF
CDR3 DNA: TGTGCCAGCAGCGTAAAGAATAGTGCCCATGAGCAGTTCTTC
clone size: NA
D gene: NA
J gene: TRBJ2-1
V gene: TRBV9

CDR3 protein: CASSLVSGENTEAFF
CDR3 DNA: TGCGCCAGCAGCTTGGTTTCGGGTGAGAACACTGAAGCTTTCTTT
clone size: many
D gene: NA
J gene: TRBJ1-1
V gene: TRBV5-1

CDR3 protein: CASSLTGVGEKLFF
CDR3 DNA: TGTGCCAGCAGCTTAACAGGGGTAGGAGAAAAACTGTTTTTT
clone size: few
D gene: TRBD1
J gene: TRBJ1-4
V gene: TRBV7-2

CDR3 protein: CASSQVRHTGELFF
CDR3 DNA: TGTGCCAGCAGCCAAGTGCGCCACACCGGGGAGCTGTTTTTT
clone size: NA
D gene: NA
J gene: TRBJ2-2
V gene: TRBV3-1

CDR3 protein: CASSPRAEYYSGNTIYF
CDR3 DNA: TGTGCCAGCTCACCAAGGGCCGAATACTACTCTGGAAACACCATATATTTT
clone size: NA
D gene: NA
J gene: TRBJ1-3
V gene: TRBV18

CDR3 protein: CASRRASGRGETQYF
CDR3 DNA: TGTGCCAGCCGACGGGCTAGCGGGAGAGGAGAGACCCAGTACTTC
clone size: few
D gene: TRBD2
J gene: TRBJ2-5
V gene: TRBV13

CDR3 protein: CASSLSPQGYTF
CDR3 DNA: TGTGCCAGCAGTTTATCCCCCCAGGGCTACACCTTC
clone size: few
D gene: NA
J gene: TRBJ1-2
V gene: TRBV28

CDR3 protein: CASSLTGTSIYEQYF
CDR3 DNA: TGTGCCAGCAGCTTAACCGGGACTAGCATCTACGAGCAGTACTTC
clone size: many
D gene: TRBD2
J gene: TRBJ2-7
V gene: TRBV11-2

CDR3 protein: CASSSPGWVTDTQYF
CDR3 DNA: TGTGCCAGCAGCTCCCCAGGGTGGGTCACAGATACGCAGTATTTT
clone size: few
D gene: NA
J gene: TRBJ2-3
V gene: TRBV28

CDR3 protein: CSAPDRGYEQYF
CDR3 DNA: TGCAGTGCGCCTGACAGGGGCTACGAGCAGTACTTC
clone size: few
D gene: TRBD1
J gene: TRBJ2-7
V gene: TRBV20-1

CDR3 protein: CASSRLANTDTQYF
CDR3 DNA: TGTGCCAGCAGTAGACTAGCTAACACAGATACGCAGTATTTT
clone size: NA
D gene: TRBD2
J gene: TRBJ2-3
V gene: TRBV6-1

CDR3 protein: CASSVGGQNNERFF
CDR3 DNA: TGTGCCAGCAGCGTAGGGGGACAGAACAATGAGCGGTTCTTC
clone size: NA
D gene: TRBD1
J gene: TRBJ2-1
V gene: TRBV9

CDR3 protein: CASTPDRGIRPTGELFF
CDR3 DNA: TGTGCCAGCACCCCCGACAGGGGGATTCGGCCCACCGGGGAGCTGTTTTTT
clone size: many
D gene: TRBD1
J gene: TRBJ2-2
V gene: TRBV11-2

CDR3 protein: CASSLTGQGAGETQYF
CDR3 DNA: TGCGCCAGCAGCTTGACCGGACAGGGGGCTGGGGAGACCCAGTACTTC
clone size: many
D gene: TRBD1
J gene: TRBJ2-5
V gene: TRBV5-1

CDR3 protein: CASSTRGSYGYTF
CDR3 DNA: TGTGCCAGCAGTACCAGGGGAAGCTATGGCTACACCTTC
clone size: many
D gene: NA
J gene: TRBJ1-2
V gene: TRBV6-1

CDR3 protein: CSAPRGGQYQPQHF
CDR3 DNA: TGCAGTGCTCCTCGGGGGGGACAGTATCAGCCCCAGCATTTT
clone size: once
D gene: TRBD1
J gene: TRBJ1-5
V gene: TRBV20-1

CDR3 protein: CASSPGPFSYEQYF
CDR3 DNA: TGTGCCAGCAGTCCCGGGCCCTTCTCCTACGAGCAGTACTTC
clone size: many
D gene: NA
J gene: TRBJ2-7
V gene: TRBV28

CDR3 protein: CASSPSGGGYNEQFF
CDR3 DNA: TGTGCCAGCAGCCCTAGCGGGGGGGGGTACAATGAGCAGTTCTTC
clone size: few
D gene: TRBD2
J gene: TRBJ2-1
V gene: TRBV7-2

CDR3 protein: CASSEARLAKSEQFF
CDR3 DNA: TGTGCCAGCAGTGAAGCGAGGCTAGCAAAGTCTGAGCAGTTCTTC
clone size: many
D gene: NA
J gene: TRBJ2-1
V gene: TRBV6-1

CDR3 protein: CASILSGSGSSYEQYF
CDR3 DNA: TGTGCCAGCATCCTGAGCGGTAGCGGGAGTTCCTACGAGCAGTACTTC
clone size: many
D gene: TRBD2
J gene: TRBJ2-7
V gene: TRBV28

CDR3 protein: CASSPKLGGLSEAFF
CDR3 DNA: TGCGCCAGCAGCCCAAAACTCGGGGGTTTGTCTGAAGCTTTCTTT
clone size: many
D gene: NA
J gene: TRBJ1-1
V gene: TRBV5-1

CDR3 protein: CASSPGTGGAYEQYF
CDR3 DNA: TGTGCCAGCAGTCCAGGGACAGGGGGCGCGTACGAGCAGTACTTC
clone size: many
D gene: TRBD1
J gene: TRBJ2-7
V gene: TRBV28

CDR3 protein: CASSPPGGGFGKLFF
CDR3 DNA: TGTGCCAGCAGCCCACCTGGGGGTGGGTTTGGAAAACTGTTTTTT
clone size: few
D gene: NA
J gene: TRBJ1-4
V gene: TRBV2

CDR3 protein: CASSLHRFDRENEQYF
CDR3 DNA: TGTGCCAGCAGTTTACATCGTTTCGACAGGGAGAACGAGCAGTACTTC
clone size: many
D gene: TRBD1
J gene: TRBJ2-7
V gene: TRBV27

CDR3 protein: CAHDDRTGPGYGYTF
CDR3 DNA: TGTGCCCACGACGACCGGACAGGTCCCGGCTATGGCTACACCTTC
clone size: many
D gene: TRBD1
J gene: TRBJ1-2
V gene: TRBV30

CDR3 protein: CASSLFRQGNQPQHF
CDR3 DNA: TGTGCCAGCAGTTTATTCCGGCAGGGAAATCAGCCCCAGCATTTT
clone size: many
D gene: NA
J gene: TRBJ1-5
V gene: TRBV28

CDR3 protein: CASSVGGGGNQPQHF
CDR3 DNA: TGTGCCAGCAGTGTCGGGGGTGGAGGCAATCAGCCCCAGCATTTT
clone size: NA
D gene: NA
J gene: TRBJ1-5
V gene: TRBV6-1

CDR3 protein: CSARGQAYEQYF
CDR3 DNA: TGCAGTGCTAGAGGACAGGCCTACGAGCAGTACTTC
clone size: few
D gene: NA
J gene: TRBJ2-7
V gene: TRBV20-1

CDR3 protein: CATSRETWDEQFF
CDR3 DNA: TGTGCCACCAGCAGGGAAACATGGGATGAGCAGTTCTTC
clone size: NA
D gene: NA
J gene: TRBJ2-1
V gene: TRBV15

CDR3 protein: CSASTRERGTQYF
CDR3 DNA: TGCAGTGCTAGTACTCGAGAGAGGGGTACGCAGTATTTT
clone size: few
D gene: NA
J gene: TRBJ2-3
V gene: TRBV20-1

CDR3 protein: CSVEALAGQGFSYEQYF
CDR3 DNA: TGCAGCGTTGAAGCACTTGCTGGACAGGGTTTCAGCTACGAGCAGTACTTC
clone size: few
D gene: TRBD1
J gene: TRBJ2-7
V gene: TRBV29-1

CDR3 protein: CASRQGTAWGTSNQPQHF
CDR3 DNA: TGTGCCAGTAGGCAAGGGACAGCATGGGGGACTAGCAATCAGCCCCAGCATTTT
clone size: many
D gene: TRBD1
J gene: TRBJ1-5
V gene: TRBV19

CDR3 protein: CASSFDVGTETFF
CDR3 DNA: TGTGCCAGCAGCTTCGACGTGGGAACTGAAACTTTCTTT
clone size: few
D gene: NA
J gene: TRBJ1-1
V gene: TRBV11-3

CDR3 protein: CASSDRGSYYEQYF
CDR3 DNA: TGTGCCAGCAGTGACAGGGGATCCTACTACGAGCAGTACTTC
clone size: many
D gene: TRBD1
J gene: TRBJ2-7
V gene: TRBV28

CDR3 protein: CASSLTPGLRPNEQFF
CDR3 DNA: TGCGCCAGCAGCTTGACCCCGGGACTCAGGCCCAATGAGCAGTTCTTC
clone size: NA
D gene: NA
J gene: TRBJ2-1
V gene: TRBV5-1

CDR3 protein: CSARSPRKVGGEQYF
CDR3 DNA: TGCAGTGCTAGATCCCCAAGGAAGGTAGGAGGCGAGCAGTACTTC
clone size: many
D gene: NA
J gene: TRBJ2-7
V gene: TRBV20-1